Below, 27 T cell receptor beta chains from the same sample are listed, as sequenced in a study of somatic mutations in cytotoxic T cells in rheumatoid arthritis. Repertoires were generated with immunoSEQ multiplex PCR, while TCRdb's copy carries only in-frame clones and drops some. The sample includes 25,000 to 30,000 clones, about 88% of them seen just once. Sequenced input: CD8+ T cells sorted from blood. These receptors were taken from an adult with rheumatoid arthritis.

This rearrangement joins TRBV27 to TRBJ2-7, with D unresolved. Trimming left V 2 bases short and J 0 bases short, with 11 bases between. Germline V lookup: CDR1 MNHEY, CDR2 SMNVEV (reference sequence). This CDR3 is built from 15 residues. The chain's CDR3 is CASSLQDSSSYEQYF. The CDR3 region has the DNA TGTGCCAGCAGTTTACAAGACTCCAGCTCCTACGAGCAGTACTTC.

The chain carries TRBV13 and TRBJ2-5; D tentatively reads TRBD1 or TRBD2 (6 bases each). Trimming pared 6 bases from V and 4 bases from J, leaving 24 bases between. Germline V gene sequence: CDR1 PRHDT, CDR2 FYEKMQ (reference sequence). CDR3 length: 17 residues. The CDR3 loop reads CASRGIGGENFGETQYF. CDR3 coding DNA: TGTGCCAGCAGAGGGATCGGGGGCGAGAATTTTGGAGAGACCCAGTACTTC.

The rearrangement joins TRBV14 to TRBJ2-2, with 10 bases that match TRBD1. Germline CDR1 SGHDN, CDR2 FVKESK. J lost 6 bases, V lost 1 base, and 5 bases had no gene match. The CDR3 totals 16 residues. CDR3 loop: CASSQVFGTGAGELFF. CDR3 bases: TGTGCCAGCAGCCAAGTCTTTGGGACAGGGGCCGGGGAGCTGTTTTTT.

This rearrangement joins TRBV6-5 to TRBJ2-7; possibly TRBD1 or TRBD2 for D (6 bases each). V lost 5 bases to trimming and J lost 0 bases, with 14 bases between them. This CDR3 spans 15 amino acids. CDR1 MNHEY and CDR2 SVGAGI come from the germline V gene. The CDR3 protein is CASSRTVGSSYEQYF. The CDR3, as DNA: TGTGCCAGCAGTAGGACAGTCGGGAGCTCCTACGAGCAGTACTTC.

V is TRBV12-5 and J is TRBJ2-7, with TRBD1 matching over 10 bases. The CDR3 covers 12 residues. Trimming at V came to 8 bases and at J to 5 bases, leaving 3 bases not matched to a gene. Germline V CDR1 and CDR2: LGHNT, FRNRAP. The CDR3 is CASTGTGDEQYF. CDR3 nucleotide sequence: TGTGCTAGTACCGGGACAGGGGACGAGCAGTACTTC.

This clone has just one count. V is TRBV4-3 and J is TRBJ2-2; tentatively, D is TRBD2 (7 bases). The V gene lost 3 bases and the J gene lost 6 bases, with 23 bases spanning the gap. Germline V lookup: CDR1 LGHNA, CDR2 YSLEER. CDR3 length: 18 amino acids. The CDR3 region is CASSHGAGGGPLAGELFF. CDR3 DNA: TGCGCCAGCAGCCACGGGGCTGGCGGGGGCCCCCTCGCCGGGGAGCTGTTTTTT.

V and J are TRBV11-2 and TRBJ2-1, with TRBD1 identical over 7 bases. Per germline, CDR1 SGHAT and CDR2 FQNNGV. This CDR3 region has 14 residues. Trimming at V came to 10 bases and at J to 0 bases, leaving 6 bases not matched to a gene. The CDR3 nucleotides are TGTGCCATCGAGGGGGCTCCCTCCTACAATGAGCAGTTCTTC. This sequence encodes CAIEGAPSYNEQFF.

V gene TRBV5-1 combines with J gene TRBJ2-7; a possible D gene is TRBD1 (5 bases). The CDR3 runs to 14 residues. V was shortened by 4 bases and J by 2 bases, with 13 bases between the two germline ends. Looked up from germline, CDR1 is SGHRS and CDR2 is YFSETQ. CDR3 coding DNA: TGCGCCAGCAGCGACTTCGACAGAGCCTACGAGCAGTACTTC. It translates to CASSDFDRAYEQYF.

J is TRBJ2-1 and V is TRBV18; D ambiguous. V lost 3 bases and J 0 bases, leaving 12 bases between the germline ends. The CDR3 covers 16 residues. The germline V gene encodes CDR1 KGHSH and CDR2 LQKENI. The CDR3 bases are TGTGCCAGCTCACCGGGTACTTGGAGCTCCTACAATGAGCAGTTCTTC. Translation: CASSPGTWSSYNEQFF.

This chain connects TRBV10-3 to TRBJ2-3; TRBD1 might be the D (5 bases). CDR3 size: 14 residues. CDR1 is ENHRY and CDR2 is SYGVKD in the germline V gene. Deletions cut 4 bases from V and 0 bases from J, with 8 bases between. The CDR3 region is CAISAQGSTDTQYF. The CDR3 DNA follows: TGTGCCATCAGTGCTCAGGGTAGCACAGATACGCAGTATTTT.

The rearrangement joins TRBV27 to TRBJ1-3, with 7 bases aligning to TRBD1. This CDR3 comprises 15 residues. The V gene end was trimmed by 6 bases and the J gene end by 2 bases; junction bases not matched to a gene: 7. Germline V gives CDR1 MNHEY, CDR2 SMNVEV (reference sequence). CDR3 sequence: CASSAQGVAGNTIYF. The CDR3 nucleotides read TGTGCCAGCAGCGCCCAGGGGGTGGCTGGAAACACCATATATTTT.

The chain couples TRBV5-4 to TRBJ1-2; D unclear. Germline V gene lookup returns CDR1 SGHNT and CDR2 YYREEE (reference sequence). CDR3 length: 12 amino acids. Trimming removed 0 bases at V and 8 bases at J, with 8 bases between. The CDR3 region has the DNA TGTGCCAGCAGCTTGGACATGGGGGGCTACACCTTC. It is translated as CASSLDMGGYTF. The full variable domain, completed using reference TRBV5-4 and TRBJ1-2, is ETGVTQSPTHLIKTRGQQVTLRCSSQSGHNTVSWYQQALGQGPQFIFQYYREEENGRGNFPPRFSGLQFPNYSSELNVNALELDDSALYLCASSLDMGGYTFGSGTRLTVV.

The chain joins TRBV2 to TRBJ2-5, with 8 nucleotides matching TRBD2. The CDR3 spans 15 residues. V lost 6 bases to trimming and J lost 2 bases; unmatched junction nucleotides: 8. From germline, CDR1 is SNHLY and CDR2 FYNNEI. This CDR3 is CASSVAAGEQETQYF. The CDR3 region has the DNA TGTGCCAGCAGCGTGGCAGCGGGGGAGCAAGAGACCCAGTACTTC.

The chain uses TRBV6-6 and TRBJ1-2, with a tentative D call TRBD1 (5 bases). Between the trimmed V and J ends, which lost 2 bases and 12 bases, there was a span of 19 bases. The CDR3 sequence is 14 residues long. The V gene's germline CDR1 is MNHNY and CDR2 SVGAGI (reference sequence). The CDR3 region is CASSYTGHPGNNTF. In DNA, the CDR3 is TGTGCCAGCAGTTACACTGGACACCCCGGAAACAACACCTTC.

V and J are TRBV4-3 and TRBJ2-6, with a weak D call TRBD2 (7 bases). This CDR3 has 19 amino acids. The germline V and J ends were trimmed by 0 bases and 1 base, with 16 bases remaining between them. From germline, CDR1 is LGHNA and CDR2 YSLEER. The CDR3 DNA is TGCGCCAGCAGCCAAGATTGGGTGGGGGGGCTGTCTGGGGCCAACGTCCTGACTTTC. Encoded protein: CASSQDWVGGLSGANVLTF.

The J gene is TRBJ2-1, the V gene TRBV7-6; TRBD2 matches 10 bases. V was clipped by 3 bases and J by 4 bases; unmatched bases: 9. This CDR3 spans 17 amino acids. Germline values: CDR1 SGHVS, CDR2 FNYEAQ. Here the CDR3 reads CASSLVTGTSEYNEQFF. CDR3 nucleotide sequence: TGTGCCAGCAGCTTGGTTACCGGGACTAGCGAGTACAATGAGCAGTTCTTC.

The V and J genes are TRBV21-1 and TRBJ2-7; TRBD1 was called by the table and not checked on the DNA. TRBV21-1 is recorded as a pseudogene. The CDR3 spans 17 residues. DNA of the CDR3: TGTGCCAGCAGCAGCGCCGGACAGGGGGGTAGCTCCTACGAGCAGTACTTC. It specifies CASSSAGQGGSSYEQYF.

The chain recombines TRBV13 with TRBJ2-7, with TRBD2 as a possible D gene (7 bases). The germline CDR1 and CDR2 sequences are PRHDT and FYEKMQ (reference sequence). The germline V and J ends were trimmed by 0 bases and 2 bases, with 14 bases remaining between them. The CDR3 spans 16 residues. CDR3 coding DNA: TGTGCCAGCAGCTTAGGGTCGGGGGGCGAAACCTACGAGCAGTACTTC. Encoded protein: CASSLGSGGETYEQYF.

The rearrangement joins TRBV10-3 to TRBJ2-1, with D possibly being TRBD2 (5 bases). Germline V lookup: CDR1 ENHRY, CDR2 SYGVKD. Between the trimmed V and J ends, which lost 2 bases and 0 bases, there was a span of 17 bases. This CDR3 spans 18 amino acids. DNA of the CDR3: TGTGCCATCAGTGAGGGACTTCCGGGCGCCTTCTCCTACAATGAGCAGTTCTTC. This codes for CAISEGLPGAFSYNEQFF.

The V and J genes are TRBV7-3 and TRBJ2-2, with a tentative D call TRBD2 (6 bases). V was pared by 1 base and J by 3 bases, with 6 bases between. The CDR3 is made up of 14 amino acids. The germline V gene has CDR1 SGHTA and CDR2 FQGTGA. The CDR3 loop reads CASSLIADTGELFF. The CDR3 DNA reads TGTGCCAGCAGCTTAATAGCGGACACCGGGGAGCTGTTTTTT.

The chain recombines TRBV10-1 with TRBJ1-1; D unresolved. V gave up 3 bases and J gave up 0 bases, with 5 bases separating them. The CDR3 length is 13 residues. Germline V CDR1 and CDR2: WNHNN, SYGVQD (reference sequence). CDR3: CASSDQLNTEAFF. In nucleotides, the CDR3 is TGCGCCAGCAGTGACCAGTTGAACACTGAAGCTTTCTTT.

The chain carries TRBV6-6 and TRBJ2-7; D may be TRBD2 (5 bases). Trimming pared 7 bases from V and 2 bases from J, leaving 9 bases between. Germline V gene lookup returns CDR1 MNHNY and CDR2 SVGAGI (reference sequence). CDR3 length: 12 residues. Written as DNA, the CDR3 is TGTGCCAGCACAGCGGATCCCTACGAGCAGTACTTC. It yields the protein CASTADPYEQYF.

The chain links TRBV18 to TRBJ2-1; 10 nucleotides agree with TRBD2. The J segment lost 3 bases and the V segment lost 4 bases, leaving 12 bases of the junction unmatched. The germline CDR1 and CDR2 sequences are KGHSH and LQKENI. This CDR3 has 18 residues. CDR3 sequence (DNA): TGTGCCAGCTCACAGACTGTCGATGAGCGGGGGGGCTACAATGAGCAGTTCTTC. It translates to CASSQTVDERGGYNEQFF.

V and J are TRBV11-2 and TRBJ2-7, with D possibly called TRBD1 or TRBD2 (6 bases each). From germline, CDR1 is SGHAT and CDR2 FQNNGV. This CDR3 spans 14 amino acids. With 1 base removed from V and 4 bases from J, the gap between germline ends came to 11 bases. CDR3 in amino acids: CASSLVGGGYEQYF. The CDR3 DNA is TGTGCCAGCAGCTTAGTTGGAGGGGGATACGAGCAGTACTTC.

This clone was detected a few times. CDR3 residues: CASSYTTGGDTEAFF. The CDR3 DNA reads as TGTGCCAGCAGTTACACGACAGGGGGGGACACTGAAGCTTTCTTT. This rearrangement joins TRBV6-5 to TRBJ1-1; 9 nucleotides agree with TRBD1. V shed 2 bases, J shed 3 bases, and the junction held 4 bases outside the gene matches. The CDR3 runs to 15 residues. Germline lookup yields CDR1 MNHEY and CDR2 SVGAGI.

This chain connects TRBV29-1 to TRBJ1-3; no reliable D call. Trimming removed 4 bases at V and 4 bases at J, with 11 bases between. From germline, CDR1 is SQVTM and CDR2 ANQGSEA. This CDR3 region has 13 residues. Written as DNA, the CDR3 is TGCAGCGTTGTACAGACACCGGGAAACACCATATATTTT. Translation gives CSVVQTPGNTIYF.

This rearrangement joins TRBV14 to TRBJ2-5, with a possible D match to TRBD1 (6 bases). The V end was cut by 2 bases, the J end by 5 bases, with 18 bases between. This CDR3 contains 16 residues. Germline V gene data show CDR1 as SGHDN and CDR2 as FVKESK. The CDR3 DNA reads TGTGCCAGCAGCCAATTGACGACTGGGGGCTTGGAGACCCAGTACTTC. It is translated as CASSQLTTGGLETQYF. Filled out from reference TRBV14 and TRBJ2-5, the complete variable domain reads EAGVTQFPSHSVIEKGQTVTLRCDPISGHDNLYWYRRVMGKEIKFLLHFVKESKQDESGMPNNRFLAERTGGTYSTLKVQPAELEDSGVYFCASSQLTTGGLETQYFGPGTRLLVL.